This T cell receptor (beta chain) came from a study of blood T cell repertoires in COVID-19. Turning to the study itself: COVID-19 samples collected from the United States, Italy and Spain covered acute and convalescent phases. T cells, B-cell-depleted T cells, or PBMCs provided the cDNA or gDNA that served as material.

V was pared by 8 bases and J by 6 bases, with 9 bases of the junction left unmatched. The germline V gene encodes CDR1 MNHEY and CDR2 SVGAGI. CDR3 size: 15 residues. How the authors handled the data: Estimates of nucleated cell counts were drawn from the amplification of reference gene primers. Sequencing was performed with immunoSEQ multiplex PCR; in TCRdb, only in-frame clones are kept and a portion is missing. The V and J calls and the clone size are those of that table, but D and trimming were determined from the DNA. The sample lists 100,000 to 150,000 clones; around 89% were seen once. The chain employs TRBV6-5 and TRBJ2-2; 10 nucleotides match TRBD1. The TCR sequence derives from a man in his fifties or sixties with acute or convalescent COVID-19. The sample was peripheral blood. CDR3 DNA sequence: TGTGCCAGCGGAGGAGACAGGGGGCGTCCCGGGGAGCTGTTTTTT. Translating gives CASGGDRGRPGELFF.